Listed below are T cell receptor beta chains from one sample, sequenced in a study of blood T cell repertoires in COVID-19. Some clones are missing from TCRdb's copy, which holds only in-frame ones; the method was immunoSEQ multiplex PCR. The sample includes some 22,000 clones, roughly 88% of them seen just once. Sequencing was done on a sample of peripheral blood. These receptors were obtained from a human donor with active COVID-19. The donor label of this sample is uncertain. Both conserved end residues are trimmed from each CDR3.

TRBV29-1,10,TRBJ1-4,SVRVRSEKLF
TRBV10-3,12,TRBJ1-2,AIRTDSSIYGYT
TRBV5-5,12,TRBJ1-4,ASSLFGTNEKLF
TRBV6-4,11,TRBJ2-3,ASSIRATDTQY
TRBV6-5,11,TRBJ1-2,ASSAGGRNGYT
TRBV6-5,12,TRBJ1-2,ASSYSSQGTRYT
TRBV6-5,13,TRBJ2-5,ASKEGAHAGETQY
TRBV19,12,TRBJ2-7,ASSLSGQDYEQY
TRBV29-1,15,TRBJ2-3,SVKVVGGGEYHDTQY
TRBV6-5,12,TRBJ2-5,ASSYTRWAETQY
TRBV5-1,13,TRBJ2-3,ASSLANQGLDTQY
TRBV11-3,13,TRBJ2-7,ASSEYGSASYEQY
TRBV28,12,TRBJ2-3,ASSFRFRSDTQY
TRBV9,13,TRBJ1-5,ASSSGALADQPQH